The clone carrying this T cell receptor (beta chain) has only a few counts. Its specificity is not known. TCRdb ran MiXCR on the 5' RACE reads and lists one entry per CDR3 protein. The sample holds 78,000 or so distinct CDR3 sequences, approximately 7.3% seen once. This sample is part of a study of T cells after yellow fever vaccination. Study-wide results and limits: Boosting was followed by the reappearance of most primary-vaccination clones (roughly 95% CD4, 88% CD8).

Germline loops: CDR1 SGHDT, CDR2 YYEEEE. The CDR3 runs to 15 residues. Between the trimmed V and J ends, which lost 2 bases and 2 bases, there was a span of 13 bases. Sequencing used CD8+ T cells sorted from PBMCs, obtained about 10 days after the first yellow fever vaccination. The chain uses TRBV5-6 and TRBJ2-5; no reliable D call. This TCR came from a man aged 18 to 30 who received the YFV17D yellow fever vaccine. CDR3 nucleotide sequence: TGTGCCAGCAGCTTACAAGGGCGGATGCAAGAGACCCAGTACTTC. Its protein is CASSLQGRMQETQYF.